The next 31 T cell receptor beta chains were all read from a single sample in a study of T-cell reconstitution after alpha-beta-depleted transplantation in children. The TCRbeta library was prepared with unique molecular identifiers. TCRdb re-derived calls from the PCR reads in MiXCR, one entry per CDR3 protein. In the table there are 200,000 or so distinct CDR3 sequences, 6.6% of which are singletons. The specimen comprised PBMCs, sampled before TCRalphabeta/CD19-depleted stem cell transplant. The source is a boy between 2 and 10 years old with acute lymphoblastic leukemia, due to receive a stem cell transplant.

This clonotype showed up many times. The rearrangement uses TRBV5-1 and TRBJ2-7; D is possibly TRBD2 (6 bases). The CDR3 length is 12 residues. V lost 1 base and J 6 bases, leaving 8 bases between the germline ends. The V gene's germline CDR1 is SGHRS and CDR2 YFSETQ. The CDR3 reads CASSLQEGEQYF. CDR3 in DNA: TGCGCCAGCAGCTTGCAGGAGGGCGAGCAGTACTTC.

This clonotype was detected only a few times. The chain joins TRBV2 to TRBJ2-2, with 11 bases fitting TRBD1. Germline CDR1 and CDR2: SNHLY and FYNNEI. The CDR3 has 15 amino acids. The J segment lost 8 bases and the V segment lost 8 bases, leaving 10 bases of the junction unmatched. DNA of the CDR3: TGTGCCAGCCGGGGACAGGGGGACTTCAGGGGGGAGCTGTTTTTT. Its protein is CASRGQGDFRGELFF.

This clonotype was seen a few times. The chain uses TRBV20-1 and TRBJ1-6; 7 bases agree with TRBD1. CDR3 length equals 14 residues. The ends lost 1 base at V and 7 bases at J; junction bases unmatched: 4. In germline, CDR1 is DFQATT, CDR2 SNEGSKA (reference sequence). The CDR3 protein is CSARADRDNSPLHF. The CDR3 DNA is TGCAGTGCTAGAGCCGACAGGGACAATTCACCCCTCCACTTT.

Ten or more counts support this clonotype. The chain carries TRBV6-1 and TRBJ2-3; 16 nucleotides line up with TRBD2. The germline V gene encodes CDR1 MNHNS and CDR2 SASEGT. This CDR3 comprises 19 residues. V gave up 4 bases and J gave up 2 bases; unmatched junction bases: 9. CDR3 coding DNA: TGTGCCAGCAGTGGGGGACAGGGGACTAGCGGGGGGGCCACAGATACGCAGTATTTT. Its protein product is CASSGGQGTSGGATDTQYF.

This clonotype was detected ten times or more. This chain joins TRBV29-1 and TRBJ1-4; TRBD1 is a possible D gene (5 bases). This CDR3 comprises 13 residues. The V end was cut by 7 bases, the J end by 3 bases, with 12 bases between. Germline loops: CDR1 SQVTM, CDR2 ANQGSEA. This CDR3 is CSAERGANEKLFF. For the CDR3, the DNA is TGCAGCGCCGAGAGAGGGGCTAATGAAAAACTGTTTTTT.

The J gene is TRBJ2-7, the V gene TRBV4-2; 9 bases map to TRBD2. Germline CDR1 reads LGHNA; CDR2 reads YNFKEQ. The CDR3 contains 16 residues. J was trimmed by 5 bases and V by 4 bases; bases with no gene match: 12. The CDR3 DNA follows: TGTGCCAGCAGCCCGGGGGACGTGCGCGGGGGGGACGAGCAGTACTTC. This translates into CASSPGDVRGGDEQYF.

This clonotype was seen at least ten times. The V and J genes are TRBV18 and TRBJ2-5, with D maybe TRBD1 (6 bases). V was cut by 2 bases and J by 2 bases, with 9 bases left in between. The CDR3 has 14 residues. CDR1 is KGHSH and CDR2 is LQKENI in the germline V gene. CDR3 in amino acids: CASSPGGPQETQYF. The CDR3 DNA is TGTGCCAGCTCACCAGGGGGCCCACAAGAGACCCAGTACTTC.

This clonotype was found many times. The J gene is TRBJ2-7, the V gene TRBV29-1; tentatively, D is TRBD1 (6 bases). Germline V gene lookup returns CDR1 SQVTM and CDR2 ANQGSEA. The CDR3 extends over 12 amino acids. Trimming took off 4 bases at V and 3 bases at J, with 10 bases between the two ends. The CDR3 region is CSVARGGYEQYF. CDR3 coding DNA: TGCAGCGTTGCGAGAGGGGGCTACGAGCAGTACTTC.

Worth noting for this clonotype: The missing conserved phenylalanine or tryptophan at the end of this CDR3 makes a read error likely. The gene calls are TRBV12-5 and TRBJ1-2; 8 bases map to TRBD1. The CDR3 sequence is 13 residues long. Losses at the gene ends were 6 bases for V and 8 bases for J; bases not matched to a gene: 8. Germline CDR1 LGHNT, CDR2 FRNRAP. In nucleotides, the CDR3 is TGTGCTAGTGGCCTCGGACAGGGTGGCGGCTACACCTAC. Protein sequence: CASGLGQGGGYTY.

This clonotype occurred a few times. The rearrangement joins TRBV30 to TRBJ1-2; D possibly corresponds to TRBD1 (5 bases). CDR3 length: 10 residues. Trimming cost V 7 bases and J 5 bases, with 8 bases left between them. Germline V gives CDR1 GTSNPN, CDR2 SVGIG (reference sequence). The CDR3 spells CAYGTYGYTF. The CDR3 coding sequence is TGTGCCTACGGGACTTATGGCTACACCTTC. The full variable domain, in which reference TRBV30 and TRBJ1-2 provide the parts outside the CDR3, is SQTIHQWPATLVQPVGSPLSLECTVEGTSNPNLYWYRQAAGRGLQLLFYSVGIGQISSEVPQNLSASRPQDRQFILSSKKLLLSDSGFYLCAYGTYGYTFGSGTRLTVV.

At least ten counts were recorded for this clonotype. The chain is built from TRBV29-1 and TRBJ1-1, with D tentatively TRBD1 (5 bases). Trimming shortened V by 8 bases and J by 0 bases, and 19 bases separated the two germline ends. Germline V gene sequence: CDR1 SQVTM, CDR2 ANQGSEA. The CDR3 has 15 residues. In nucleotides, the CDR3 is TGCAGCTTCCTGAGGCCGGGACGGTTGAACACTGAAGCTTTCTTT. Protein sequence: CSFLRPGRLNTEAFF.

In its sample, this clonotype was seen many times. This chain connects TRBV5-1 to TRBJ2-3, with 9 nucleotides matching TRBD2. The trim removed 0 bases at V and 2 bases at J, leaving 7 bases unmatched. This CDR3 has 17 residues. Germline lookup yields CDR1 SGHRS and CDR2 YFSETQ. This chain's CDR3 is CASSLEGRGGLTDTQYF. For the CDR3, the DNA is TGCGCCAGCAGCTTGGAGGGGCGGGGGGGCCTCACAGATACGCAGTATTTT.

In this sample, this clonotype turned up many times. The chain carries TRBV24-1 and TRBJ2-7; D is possibly TRBD1 (7 bases). The CDR3 has 13 residues. The V gene lost 3 bases and the J gene lost 7 bases, with 12 bases spanning the gap. From germline, CDR1 is KGHDR and CDR2 SFDVKD. CDR3 nucleotides: TGTGCCACCAGTGATACATCAGGGGGGGAGCAGTACTTC. Protein sequence: CATSDTSGGEQYF.

Turning to this clonotype: This may stem from a read error, because a much larger clone lies one nucleotide away. It is likely a read error, because the conserved phenylalanine at the end of the CDR3 is missing. The V gene is TRBV7-9, the J gene TRBJ2-1; tentative D call: TRBD2 (5 bases). This CDR3 region has 14 residues. Trimming stripped 0 bases from V and 10 bases from J, with 13 bases between. CDR1 and CDR2 (germline): SEHNR, FQNEAQ (reference sequence). As DNA, the CDR3 is TGTGCCAGCAGCTTAGCGTCGGGGATCTGGGAGCAGTTCTAC. Amino acids: CASSLASGIWEQFY.

The table lists this clonotype with a few counts. The gene calls are TRBV20-1 and TRBJ1-1; a weak D match, TRBD1 (6 bases). The germline V gene has CDR1 DFQATT and CDR2 SNEGSKA (reference sequence). With 0 bases removed from V and 4 bases from J, the gap between germline ends came to 15 bases. The CDR3 extends over 15 amino acids. This CDR3 reads CSARDGGQWITEAFF. CDR3 nucleotide sequence: TGCAGTGCTAGAGACGGCGGACAGTGGATCACTGAAGCTTTCTTT.

In this sample, this clonotype turned up once. The V gene is TRBV18, the J gene TRBJ2-7, with D perhaps TRBD1 (5 bases). Germline V gene data show CDR1 as KGHSH and CDR2 as LQKENI. Trimming stripped 1 base from V and 3 bases from J, with 7 bases between. There are 13 residues in the CDR3. This chain's CDR3 is CASSPRQNYEQYF. The CDR3 nucleotides are TGTGCCAGCTCACCACGACAGAACTACGAGCAGTACTTC.

The V call is TRBV5-1, the J call TRBJ2-5; TRBD2 matches at 10 bases. The trim removed 3 bases at V and 1 base at J, leaving 12 bases unmatched. This CDR3 is built from 18 residues. Germline V CDR1 and CDR2: SGHRS, YFSETQ. CDR3 bases: TGCGCCAGCAGCTCTAGGGGACTAGCGCTTTCGGGCCAAGAGACCCAGTACTTC. Amino acids: CASSSRGLALSGQETQYF.

This clonotype was seen a few times. This chain links TRBV27 with TRBJ2-1; 10 bases are a match to TRBD2. The ends lost 5 bases at V and 7 bases at J; junction bases unmatched: 11. The germline gives CDR1 MNHEY, CDR2 SMNVEV (reference sequence). The CDR3 runs to 16 residues. The CDR3 loop is CASSPPSGGAWNEQFF. The CDR3, as DNA: TGTGCCAGCAGTCCCCCAAGCGGGGGGGCCTGGAATGAGCAGTTCTTC.

This clonotype was observed a handful of times. This chain uses TRBV29-1 with TRBJ1-1, with TRBD1 as a possible D gene (5 bases). CDR1 is SQVTM, CDR2 ANQGSEA, per germline. Trimming shortened V by 4 bases and J by 8 bases, and 14 bases separated the two germline ends. CDR3 length: 12 amino acids. The CDR3 reads CSVGSGGVEAFF. CDR3 bases: TGCAGCGTTGGGTCGGGGGGGGTCGAAGCTTTCTTT.

This clonotype was counted between two and nine times. This chain links TRBV29-1 with TRBJ2-3; 8 bases are shared with TRBD2. The V segment lost 4 bases and the J segment 6 bases; nucleotides outside the gene matches: 9. The CDR3 length is 14 residues. Looked up from germline, CDR1 is SQVTM and CDR2 is ANQGSEA. The CDR3 DNA reads as TGCAGCGTTGTTTTCCGGGGGGGCTTGGATACGCAGTATTTT. It specifies CSVVFRGGLDTQYF.

The CDR3: CASSPGTGPSEQYF. DNA of the CDR3: TGTGCCAGCAGCCCCGGGACAGGGCCCAGCGAGCAGTACTTC. The chain is built from TRBV7-2 and TRBJ2-7, with TRBD1 matching 9 bases. Per germline, CDR1 SGHTA and CDR2 FQGNSA. The junction had 8 bases not matched to a gene; V was cut back by 5 bases and J by 6 bases. The CDR3 spans 14 residues.

The CDR3 sequence is CASSQVSGQETQYF. DNA for the CDR3: TGTGCCAGCAGCCAAGTTAGCGGCCAAGAGACCCAGTACTTC. The rearrangement links TRBV3-1 to TRBJ2-5, with TRBD2 as a possible D gene (6 bases). Germline assignment: CDR1 LGHDT and CDR2 YNNKEL (reference sequence). The CDR3 length is 14 residues. Trimming cost V 1 base and J 1 base, with 7 bases left between them.

The sample holds many counts of this clonotype. V is TRBV5-1 and J is TRBJ2-1, with D possibly called TRBD1 or TRBD2 (5 bases each). The V end was cut by 0 bases, the J end by 15 bases, with 13 bases between. This CDR3 is 12 amino acids long. In germline, CDR1 is SGHRS, CDR2 YFSETQ. CDR3 sequence reads: CASSLGQKGTFF. In DNA, the CDR3 is TGCGCCAGCAGCTTGGGACAAAAGGGGACGTTCTTC.

The chain couples TRBV28 to TRBJ1-2; a possible D gene is TRBD1 (6 bases). V shed 3 bases and J shed 3 bases, with 14 bases lying between them. Germline V gene lookup returns CDR1 MDHEN and CDR2 SYDVKM. This CDR3 is built from 15 residues. The CDR3 sequence is CASSFGRGDHYGYTF. The CDR3 nucleotides read TGTGCCAGCAGTTTCGGCAGGGGAGATCACTATGGCTACACCTTC.

This clonotype was found many times. The rearrangement links TRBV7-2 to TRBJ2-3, with a possible D match to TRBD1 (5 bases). V lost 5 bases, J lost 6 bases, and 15 bases lay in between. The germline CDR1 and CDR2 sequences are SGHTA and FQGNSA. This CDR3 is 14 amino acids long. The CDR3 loop is CASSLGQGADTQYF. CDR3 nucleotides: TGTGCCAGCAGCCTAGGGCAGGGCGCGGATACGCAGTATTTT.

The chain combines TRBV11-2 with TRBJ2-5, with D possibly being TRBD1 or TRBD2 (5 bases each). Per germline, CDR1 SGHAT and CDR2 FQNNGV. The CDR3 length is 16 residues. Trimming stripped 5 bases from V and 5 bases from J, with 21 bases between. CDR3 in amino acids: CASSLGERVTRETQYF. The CDR3 nucleotides are TGTGCCAGCAGCCTGGGGGAGCGAGTCACCCGGGAGACCCAGTACTTC.

This clonotype was detected many times. V and J are TRBV2 and TRBJ2-2; no definite D call. The ends were cut back, 7 bases at V and 7 bases at J, with 10 bases in the middle. The CDR3 has 12 amino acids. CDR1 and CDR2 (germline): SNHLY, FYNNEI. The CDR3: CASTDGLGELFF. CDR3 nucleotides: TGTGCCAGCACAGATGGGCTCGGGGAGCTGTTTTTT.

There are many counts of this clonotype. The chain uses TRBV29-1 and TRBJ2-1; a possible D gene is TRBD1 (6 bases). Trimming cost V 7 bases and J 3 bases, with 19 bases left between them. In germline, CDR1 is SQVTM, CDR2 ANQGSEA. CDR3 length: 15 residues. The CDR3 DNA sequence: TGCAGCGGGTCATCAGGGGCGACTGTCTACAATGAGCAGTTCTTC. Protein: CSGSSGATVYNEQFF.

This clonotype was seen ten or more times. The CDR3 loop is CSVEDTVSSYEQYF. The CDR3 region has the DNA TGCAGCGTTGAAGATACGGTGAGCTCCTACGAGCAGTACTTC. The chain uses TRBV29-1 and TRBJ2-7; no firm D call. The CDR3 loop spans 14 amino acids. Germline V gene sequence: CDR1 SQVTM, CDR2 ANQGSEA. Trimming left V 0 bases short and J 0 bases short, with 9 bases between.

The V gene is TRBV6-2 or TRBV6-3, the J gene TRBJ1-5, with 10 nucleotides matching TRBD1. Germline V lookup: CDR1 MNHEY, CDR2 SVGEGT. With 7 bases clipped from V and 7 bases from J, the junction kept 13 bases outside the gene matches. The CDR3 consists of 16 residues. In DNA form, the CDR3 reads TGTGCCAGCAATACGGGGGACAGGGGTCATATGCAGCCCCAGCATTTT. Protein product: CASNTGDRGHMQPQHF.

This clonotype was counted ten times or more. This chain links TRBV6-6 with TRBJ2-1; no clear D gene. The germline CDR1 and CDR2 sequences are MNHNY and SVGAGI (reference sequence). The CDR3 contains 11 residues. Trimming shortened V by 10 bases and J by 8 bases, and 12 bases separated the two germline ends. The CDR3 region is CAILVGHEQFF. Here the CDR3 DNA reads TGTGCCATCCTAGTCGGCCATGAGCAGTTCTTC.